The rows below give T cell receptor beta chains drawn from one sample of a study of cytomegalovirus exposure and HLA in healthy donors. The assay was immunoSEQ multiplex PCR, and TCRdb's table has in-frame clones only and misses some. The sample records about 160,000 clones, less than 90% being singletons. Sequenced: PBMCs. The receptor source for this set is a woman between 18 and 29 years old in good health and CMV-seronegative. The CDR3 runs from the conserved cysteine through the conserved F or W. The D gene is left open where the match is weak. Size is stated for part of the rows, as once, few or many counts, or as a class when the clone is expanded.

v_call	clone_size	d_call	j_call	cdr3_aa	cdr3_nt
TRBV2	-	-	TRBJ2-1	CASSELEAYNEQFF	TGTGCCAGCAGTGAATTAGAAGCCTACAATGAGCAGTTCTTC
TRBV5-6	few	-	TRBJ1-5	CASSFLTGKNQPQHF	TGTGCCAGCAGCTTCCTGACAGGTAAAAATCAGCCCCAGCATTTT
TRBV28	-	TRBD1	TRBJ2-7	CASRTGTEEQYF	TGTGCCAGCAGGACCGGGACAGAAGAGCAGTACTTC
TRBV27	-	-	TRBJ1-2	CASSLTANYGYTF	TGTGCCAGCAGTCTAACAGCTAACTATGGCTACACCTTC
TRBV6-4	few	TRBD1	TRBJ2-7	CASSDSGTGGYEQYF	TGTGCCAGCAGTGACTCCGGGACAGGGGGCTACGAGCAGTACTTC
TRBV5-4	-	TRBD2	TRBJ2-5	CASSERLAGEETQYF	TGTGCCAGCAGCGAACGACTAGCGGGAGAAGAGACCCAGTACTTC
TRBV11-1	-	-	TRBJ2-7	CASNADISYEQYF	TGTGCCAGCAACGCCGACATCTCCTACGAGCAGTACTTC
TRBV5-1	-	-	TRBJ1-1	CASRPQGQTSEAFF	TGCGCCAGCAGACCTCAAGGACAGACCTCTGAAGCTTTCTTT
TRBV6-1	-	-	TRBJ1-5	CASSLDRPFNQPQHF	TGTGCCAGCAGCCTAGACCGGCCGTTCAATCAGCCCCAGCATTTT
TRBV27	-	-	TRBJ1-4	CASRRGQANEKLFF	TGTGCCAGCAGGCGCGGGCAGGCTAATGAAAAACTGTTTTTT
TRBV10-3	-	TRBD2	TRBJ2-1	CAISASGTSYNEQFF	TGTGCCATCAGTGCTAGCGGGACATCCTACAATGAGCAGTTCTTC
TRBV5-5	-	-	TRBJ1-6	CASSSRTDSYNSPLHF	TGTGCCAGCAGCAGCCGGACAGACTCCTATAATTCACCCCTCCACTTT
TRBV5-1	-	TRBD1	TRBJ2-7	CASSLGQVTYEQYF	TGCGCCAGCAGCCTCGGACAGGTTACCTACGAGCAGTACTTC
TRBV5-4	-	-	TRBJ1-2	CASSSKDRIANYGYTF	TGTGCCAGCAGCTCAAAAGACAGAATAGCTAACTATGGCTACACCTTC
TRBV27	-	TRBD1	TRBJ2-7	CASSRTGAPLVYEQYF	TGTGCCAGCAGTCGGACAGGGGCCCCTTTAGTGTACGAGCAGTACTTC
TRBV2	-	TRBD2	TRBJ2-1	CASPHPGDYNNEQFF	TGTGCCAGCCCTCACCCGGGGGACTACAACAATGAGCAGTTCTTC
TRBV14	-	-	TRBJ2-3	CASSQDGSQQDTQYF	TGTGCCAGCAGCCAAGATGGTAGCCAACAAGATACGCAGTATTTT
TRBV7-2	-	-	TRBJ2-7	CASSLESISVYQAYF	TGTGCCAGCAGCTTAGAAAGCATTAGCGTTTACCAGGCGTACTTC
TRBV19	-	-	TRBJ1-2	CASRQGIGYGYTF	TGTGCCAGTCGTCAGGGGATCGGCTATGGCTACACCTTC
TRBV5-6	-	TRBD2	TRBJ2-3	CASSLIRDLAVDTQYF	TGTGCCAGCAGCCTGATCCGGGACCTAGCGGTAGATACGCAGTATTTT
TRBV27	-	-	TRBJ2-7	CASSLSWGEGGEQYF	TGTGCCAGCAGTTTATCTTGGGGGGAGGGGGGCGAGCAGTACTTC
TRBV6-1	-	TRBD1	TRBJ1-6	CASRGTGVSPLHF	TGTGCCAGCAGGGGGACAGGGGTCTCACCCCTCCACTTT
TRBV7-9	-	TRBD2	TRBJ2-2	CASSFPAGGNTGELFF	TGTGCCAGCAGCTTCCCCGCGGGAGGGAACACCGGGGAGCTGTTTTTT
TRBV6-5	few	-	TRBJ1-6	CASFTGPRSPLHF	TGTGCCAGTTTCACAGGGCCCCGGTCACCCCTCCACTTT
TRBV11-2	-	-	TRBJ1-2	CASSLDQGAYGYTF	TGTGCCAGCAGCTTAGATCAAGGGGCCTATGGCTACACCTTC
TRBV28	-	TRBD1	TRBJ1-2	CASSTGGTGGYGYTF	TGTGCCAGCAGTACCGGTGGGACAGGGGGTTATGGCTACACCTTC
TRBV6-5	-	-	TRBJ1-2	CATEGDYGYTF	TGTGCCACAGAGGGGGACTATGGCTACACCTTC
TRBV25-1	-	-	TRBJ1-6	CASSESLSSYNSPLHF	TGTGCCAGCAGTGAATCCCTAAGCTCCTATAATTCACCCCTCCACTTT
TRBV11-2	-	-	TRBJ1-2	CASSSRQVRDYGYTF	TGTGCCAGCAGCTCCCGACAGGTCCGGGACTATGGCTACACCTTC
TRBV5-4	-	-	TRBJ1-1	CASSSDGRGTEAFF	TGTGCCAGCAGCTCGGATGGGCGGGGAACTGAAGCTTTCTTT
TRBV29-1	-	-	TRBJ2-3	CSAARGTQYF	TGCAGCGCCGCACGGGGTACGCAGTATTTT
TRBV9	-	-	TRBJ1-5	CASSVGGGANQPQHF	TGTGCCAGCAGCGTAGGGGGGGGCGCGAATCAGCCCCAGCATTTT
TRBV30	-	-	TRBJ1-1	CAWSVLGNTEAFF	TGTGCCTGGAGTGTACTCGGGAACACTGAAGCTTTCTTT
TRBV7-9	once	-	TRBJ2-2	CASSPVGAVNTGELFF	TGTGCCAGCAGCCCCGTGGGGGCCGTGAACACCGGGGAGCTGTTTTTT
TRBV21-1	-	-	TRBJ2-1	CASSKLNGGVSYNEQFF	TGTGCCAGCAGCAAACTTAACGGGGGGGTTTCTTACAATGAGCAGTTCTTC
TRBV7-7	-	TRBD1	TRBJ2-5	CASSLSGQGWETQYF	TGTGCTAGCAGCTTAAGTGGACAGGGGTGGGAGACCCAGTACTTC
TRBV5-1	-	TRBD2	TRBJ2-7	CASSLEVAGNEQYF	TGCGCCAGCAGCTTGGAAGTAGCGGGGAACGAGCAGTACTTC
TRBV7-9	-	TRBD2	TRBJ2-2	CASSSLAGINTGELFF	TGTGCCAGCAGCTCGCTAGCGGGAATTAACACCGGGGAGCTGTTTTTT
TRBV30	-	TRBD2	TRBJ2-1	CACPRRTSSYNEQFF	TGTGCCTGCCCCCGACGGACTAGCTCCTACAATGAGCAGTTCTTC
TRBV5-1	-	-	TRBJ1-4	CASTQGSSDEKLFF	TGCGCCAGCACCCAGGGTTCGTCTGACGAAAAACTGTTTTTT
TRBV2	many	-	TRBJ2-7	CASKGQGAGEQYF	TGTGCCAGCAAAGGCCAAGGGGCCGGCGAGCAGTACTTC
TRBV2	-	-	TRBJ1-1	CASRLQGRAFF	TGTGCCAGCAGGCTACAGGGAAGAGCTTTCTTT
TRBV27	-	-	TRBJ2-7	CASSWAGPSYEQYF	TGTGCCAGCAGCTGGGCGGGACCCTCCTACGAGCAGTACTTC
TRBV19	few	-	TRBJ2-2	CASTTLEDTGELFF	TGTGCCAGTACTACCCTGGAGGACACCGGGGAGCTGTTTTTT
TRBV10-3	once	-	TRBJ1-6	CATGIPSYNSPLHF	TGTGCCACGGGGATCCCCTCCTATAATTCACCCCTCCACTTT
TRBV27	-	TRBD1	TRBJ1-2	CASSYDREYGYTF	TGTGCCAGCAGCTACGACAGGGAGTATGGCTACACCTTC
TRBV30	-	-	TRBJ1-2	CAWMGGANYGYTF	TGTGCCTGGATGGGGGGGGCTAACTATGGCTACACCTTC
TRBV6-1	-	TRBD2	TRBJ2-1	CASSPGLALHEQFF	TGTGCCAGCAGCCCGGGACTAGCGTTGCATGAGCAGTTCTTC
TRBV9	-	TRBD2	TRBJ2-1	CASSPGLTREGEQFF	TGTGCCAGCAGCCCCGGCCTCACGCGGGAGGGTGAGCAGTTCTTC
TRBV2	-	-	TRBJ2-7	CASSEAPYTYEQYF	TGTGCCAGCAGTGAAGCGCCTTATACCTACGAGCAGTACTTC
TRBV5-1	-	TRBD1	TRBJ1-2	CASSFTDRANYGYTF	TGCGCCAGCAGCTTCACGGACAGGGCGAACTATGGCTACACCTTC
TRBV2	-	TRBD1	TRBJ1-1	CASSPGGLNTEAFF	TGTGCCAGCAGTCCAGGGGGCCTGAACACTGAAGCTTTCTTT
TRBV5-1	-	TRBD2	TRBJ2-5	CASSLLSGTQETQYF	TGCGCCAGCAGCTTGCTTAGCGGGACACAAGAGACCCAGTACTTC
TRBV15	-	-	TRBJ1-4	CATSGYRGQSNEKLFF	TGTGCCACCAGCGGATATAGAGGACAGTCAAATGAAAAACTGTTTTTT
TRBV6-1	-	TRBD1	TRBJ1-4	CASSLGTGREKLFF	TGTGCCAGCAGCCTTGGGACAGGGAGGGAAAAACTGTTTTTT
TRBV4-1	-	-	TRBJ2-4	CASSPTPVAKNIQYF	TGCGCCAGCAGCCCAACCCCGGTGGCCAAAAACATTCAGTACTTC
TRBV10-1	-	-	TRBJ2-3	CASRAMTSTDTQYF	TGCGCCAGCCGAGCTATGACTAGCACAGATACGCAGTATTTT
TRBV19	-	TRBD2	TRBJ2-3	CASSTRTSRDTQYF	TGTGCCAGTAGTACCCGGACTAGTCGGGACACGCAGTATTTT
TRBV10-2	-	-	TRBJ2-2	CASVAQGNHYTGELFF	TGCGCCAGCGTTGCCCAGGGGAACCACTACACCGGGGAGCTGTTTTTT
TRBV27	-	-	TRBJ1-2	CASSWSGQPHYGYTF	TGTGCCAGCAGTTGGTCTGGGCAGCCCCACTATGGCTACACCTTC